Below, 23 T cell receptor beta chains from the same sample are listed, as sequenced in a study of identifying expanded T cells in peripheral blood. TCRdb's copy holds only in-frame clones and misses some; the assay was immunoSEQ multiplex PCR. The data contain approximately 91,000 clones, about 91% of them seen just once; the ten biggest clones take up about 4%. The material sequenced was blood. Receptor source: a person between 18 and 75 years old in good health.

The rearrangement links TRBV18 to TRBJ2-7; maybe TRBD2 (5 bases). Deletions cut 8 bases from V and 2 bases from J, with 10 bases between. The germline gives CDR1 KGHSH, CDR2 LQKENI. There are 12 residues in the CDR3. CDR3 coding DNA: TGTGCCAGCGCGCTCGGGGCCTACGAGCAGTACTTC. This encodes CASALGAYEQYF.

The gene calls are TRBV6-4 and TRBJ2-3; 12 bases line up with TRBD2. The V and J ends lost 3 bases and 1 base, in that order; junction bases with no gene match: 2. CDR1 and CDR2 from the germline V gene are MRHNA and SNTAGT. There are 16 residues in the CDR3. The chain's CDR3 is CASSETSGRGTDTQYF. In DNA, the CDR3 is TGTGCCAGCAGTGAGACTAGCGGGAGAGGCACAGATACGCAGTATTTT.

The count of this clone is one. The chain joins TRBV27 to TRBJ1-5, with 7 bases fitting TRBD1. Unmatched junction bases numbered 12, after V lost 2 bases and J lost 8 bases. Germline CDR1 MNHEY, CDR2 SMNVEV (reference sequence). This CDR3 has 16 residues. This CDR3 reads CASSLNTGAGPKPQHF. The CDR3 nucleotides read TGTGCCAGCAGTTTAAATACAGGGGCCGGTCCGAAGCCCCAGCATTTT.

The chain has TRBV4-3 and TRBJ2-5; D gene uncertain. Per germline, CDR1 LGHNA and CDR2 YSLEER. Trimming took off 0 bases at V and 3 bases at J, with 11 bases between the two ends. This CDR3 comprises 15 residues. The CDR3 protein is CASSQDPGTKETQYF. The CDR3 nucleotides are TGCGCCAGCAGCCAAGATCCCGGCACCAAAGAGACCCAGTACTTC.

The chain recombines TRBV7-8 with TRBJ2-1; unclear D gene. The V end lost 1 base, the J end lost 1 base, and 8 bases lay between the germline ends. The CDR3 runs to 15 residues. The germline gives CDR1 SGHVS, CDR2 FQNEAQ. The CDR3 nucleotides are TGTGCCAGCAGCTTAGGACGTACTTCCTACAATGAGCAGTTCTTC. Protein: CASSLGRTSYNEQFF.

The chain joins TRBV27 to TRBJ1-3; no firm D call. Trimming shortened V by 6 bases and J by 1 base, and 7 bases separated the two germline ends. CDR3 length equals 13 residues. Looked up from germline, CDR1 is MNHEY and CDR2 is SMNVEV (reference sequence). DNA of the CDR3: TGTGCCAGCAGGGGAATTTCTGGAAACACCATATATTTT. This sequence encodes CASRGISGNTIYF.

V gene TRBV4-2 combines with J gene TRBJ1-2; no clear D. The CDR3 has 13 amino acids. In germline, CDR1 is LGHNA, CDR2 YNFKEQ. The V gene lost 0 bases and the J gene lost 8 bases, with 10 bases spanning the gap. CDR3 region: CASSQENLRGYTF. In DNA, the CDR3 is TGTGCCAGCAGCCAAGAGAATTTAAGAGGCTACACCTTC.

The chain is built from TRBV11-1 and TRBJ2-2, with TRBD1 matching 11 bases. This CDR3 has 19 amino acids. V trimming: 3 bases; J trimming: 4 bases; junction bases outside the gene matches: 13. Germline V gives CDR1 SGHAT, CDR2 FQDESV (reference sequence). CDR3 amino acids: CASSLNRRGTGGRTGELFF. The CDR3 DNA follows: TGTGCCAGCAGCTTGAACCGAAGGGGGACAGGGGGTCGCACCGGGGAGCTGTTTTTT. The full variable domain, completed using reference TRBV11-1 and TRBJ2-2, is EAEVAQSPRYKITEKSQAVAFWCDPISGHATLYWYRQILGQGPELLVQFQDESVVDDSQLPKDRFSAERLKGVDSTLKIQPAELGDSAMYLCASSLNRRGTGGRTGELFFGEGSRLTVL.

Details on this clone: Within the sample, other DNA sequences also encode this same CDR3. The chain uses TRBV28 and TRBJ1-6, with D possibly matching TRBD1 (5 bases). Trimming shortened V by 4 bases and J by 7 bases, and 5 bases separated the two germline ends. CDR1 is MDHEN and CDR2 is SYDVKM in the germline V gene. This CDR3 is built from 12 residues. The CDR3 sequence is CASSSGNSPLHF. As DNA, the CDR3 is TGTGCCAGCAGTTCAGGGAATTCACCCCTCCACTTT.

The chain is built from TRBV5-1 and TRBJ1-2; 8 bases map to TRBD1. In germline, CDR1 is SGHRS, CDR2 YFSETQ. V was pared by 0 bases and J by 2 bases, with 3 bases of the junction left unmatched. This CDR3 comprises 15 residues. The CDR3 is CASSLGQGANYGYTF. The DNA of the CDR3 is TGCGCCAGCAGCTTGGGGCAGGGGGCCAACTATGGCTACACCTTC.

This chain links TRBV18 with TRBJ2-7; D possibly corresponds to TRBD2 (6 bases). In germline, CDR1 is KGHSH, CDR2 LQKENI. CDR3 length equals 15 residues. V was clipped by 3 bases and J by 0 bases, with 12 bases between them. The CDR3 spells CASSPFSGLSYEQYF. CDR3 DNA: TGTGCCAGCTCACCCTTTAGCGGCCTCTCCTACGAGCAGTACTTC.

The V gene is TRBV18, the J gene TRBJ2-1; maybe TRBD2 (6 bases). The CDR3 runs to 18 residues. Looked up from germline, CDR1 is KGHSH and CDR2 is LQKENI. Trimming cost V 3 bases and J 1 base, with 19 bases left between them. The CDR3 reads CASSPRTAGSGSYNEQFF. DNA of the CDR3: TGTGCCAGCTCACCGAGGACTGCCGGGAGTGGATCCTACAATGAGCAGTTCTTC. The variable domain in full, with the rest retrieved from reference TRBV18 and TRBJ2-1, is NAGVMQNPRHLVRRRGQEARLRCSPMKGHSHVYWYRQLPEEGLKFMVYLQKENIIDESGMPKERFSAEFPKEGPSILRIQQVVRGDSAAYFCASSPRTAGSGSYNEQFFGPGTRLTVL.

This clone was detected once. This chain uses TRBV28 with TRBJ2-7, with TRBD1 matching over 7 bases. The trim removed 5 bases at V and 4 bases at J, leaving 5 bases unmatched. Germline V lookup: CDR1 MDHEN, CDR2 SYDVKM. This CDR3 is 13 amino acids long. The CDR3 coding sequence is TGTGCCAGCAGTCCATCACAGGGGTACGAGCAGTACTTC. Translation gives CASSPSQGYEQYF.

The genes are TRBV9 and TRBJ2-7, with 11 positions matching TRBD1. CDR1 and CDR2 (germline): SGDLS, YYNGEE. The junction had 7 bases not matched to a gene; V was cut back by 7 bases and J by 7 bases. This CDR3 is 13 amino acids long. Here the CDR3 reads CASSGQGAQEQYF. CDR3 nucleotide sequence: TGTGCCAGCTCTGGACAGGGGGCGCAGGAGCAGTACTTC.

V gene TRBV4-1 combines with J gene TRBJ2-3; 9 bases are a match to TRBD2. The V and J ends lost 1 base and 6 bases, in that order; junction bases with no gene match: 5. There are 15 residues in the CDR3. CDR1 and CDR2 (germline): MGHRA, YSYEKL. The CDR3 region is CASSQGGRAEDTQYF. The CDR3 DNA reads TGCGCCAGCAGCCAAGGCGGGAGGGCCGAGGATACGCAGTATTTT.

The chain has TRBV27 and TRBJ2-7; D unclear. This CDR3 has 13 residues. The ends were cut back, 6 bases at V and 3 bases at J, with 12 bases in the middle. Germline V CDR1 and CDR2: MNHEY, SMNVEV (reference sequence). CDR3 protein: CASRSLVGYEQYF. In DNA form, the CDR3 reads TGTGCCAGCAGGTCGTTAGTAGGCTACGAGCAGTACTTC.

The chain couples TRBV27 to TRBJ2-2; unclear D gene. The CDR3 runs to 13 residues. Trimming took off 5 bases at V and 6 bases at J, with 10 bases between the two ends. CDR1 is MNHEY and CDR2 is SMNVEV in the germline V gene (reference sequence). Here the CDR3 reads CASSQMGSGELFF. For the CDR3, the DNA is TGTGCCAGCAGTCAAATGGGGTCCGGGGAGCTGTTTTTT.

The CDR3 region has the DNA TGTGCCAGCAGCTTGACTAGCGGGGGAGCCTACGAGCAGTACTTC. Encoded protein: CASSLTSGGAYEQYF. The genes are TRBV7-6 and TRBJ2-7; 12 bases align to TRBD2. With V trimmed by 3 bases and J by 2 bases, 2 bases remained unmatched. Germline values: CDR1 SGHVS, CDR2 FNYEAQ. This CDR3 is 15 amino acids long.

The rearrangement links TRBV19 to TRBJ2-2; 9 nucleotides agree with TRBD1. Germline V CDR1 and CDR2: LNHDA, SQIVND (reference sequence). Trimming cost V 1 base and J 5 bases; bases outside gene matches: 2. The CDR3 runs 15 residues. CDR3 in amino acids: CASSIVTGGTGELFF. As DNA, the CDR3 is TGTGCCAGTAGTATAGTGACAGGGGGAACCGGGGAGCTGTTTTTT.

V is TRBV4-1 and J is TRBJ1-1; D is undetermined. The CDR3 sequence is 13 residues long. Germline CDR1 reads MGHRA; CDR2 reads YSYEKL. V lost 2 bases, J lost 1 base, and 5 bases lay in between. The CDR3 coding sequence is TGCGCCAGCAGCCAATCCCGGAACACTGAAGCTTTCTTT. Its protein product is CASSQSRNTEAFF.

The V and J genes are TRBV15 and TRBJ2-3, with 7 bases matching TRBD1. The V gene's germline CDR1 is LNHNV and CDR2 YYDKDF (reference sequence). Trimming removed 3 bases from V and 0 bases from J; junction bases left unmatched: 3. The CDR3 totals 15 residues. In DNA form, the CDR3 reads TGTGCCACCAGCAGTCAGACAGGGAGCACAGATACGCAGTATTTT. It is translated as CATSSQTGSTDTQYF. Complete variable domain (other parts from reference TRBV15 and TRBJ2-3): DAMVIQNPRYQVTQFGKPVTLSCSQTLNHNVMYWYQQKSSQAPKLLFHYYDKDFNNEADTPDNFQSRRPNTSFCFLDIRSPGLGDTAMYLCATSSQTGSTDTQYFGPGTRLTVL.

The chain carries TRBV5-4 and TRBJ2-7, with TRBD2 matching over 13 bases. Germline assignment: CDR1 SGHNT and CDR2 YYREEE (reference sequence). The J segment lost 1 base and the V segment lost 3 bases, leaving 4 bases of the junction unmatched. This CDR3 spans 16 amino acids. CDR3 in amino acids: CASSSRTSGSSYEQYF. The CDR3 region has the DNA TGTGCCAGCAGCTCGCGGACTAGCGGGAGTTCCTACGAGCAGTACTTC. Combining the CDR3 with reference TRBV5-4 and TRBJ2-7 gives the whole variable domain ETGVTQSPTHLIKTRGQQVTLRCSSQSGHNTVSWYQQALGQGPQFIFQYYREEENGRGNFPPRFSGLQFPNYSSELNVNALELDDSALYLCASSSRTSGSSYEQYFGPGTRLTVT.

The rearrangement uses TRBV5-6 and TRBJ2-2; TRBD2 might be the D (6 bases). The CDR3 is 14 residues long. Germline CDR1 reads SGHDT; CDR2 reads YYEEEE. Trimming shortened V by 5 bases and J by 4 bases, and 12 bases separated the two germline ends. DNA for the CDR3: TGTGCCAGCAGGTGGAGGGGCGGCACCGGGGAGCTGTTTTTT. This gives the protein CASRWRGGTGELFF.